This passage covers 29 T cell receptor beta chains from one sample sequenced in a study of T cell changes during pregnancy in multiple sclerosis. Sequencing used immunoSEQ multiplex PCR; TCRdb keeps in-frame clones, though not all of them. The sample holds approximately 60,000 clones, about nine tenths seen once. The sample here was peripheral blood, taken in the second trimester of pregnancy. The receptors derive from a female donor in good health, enrolled as a control in a pregnancy study.

The chain uses TRBV5-4 and TRBJ1-1; a possible D gene is TRBD1 (5 bases). The CDR3 sequence is 15 residues long. Per the germline V gene, CDR1 is SGHNT and CDR2 is YYREEE (reference sequence). The V and J ends lost 4 bases and 1 base respectively, with 14 bases between them. The CDR3 reads CASSPGPGGNTEAFF. The CDR3 DNA reads as TGTGCCAGCAGCCCGGGCCCCGGGGGGAACACTGAAGCTTTCTTT.

Concerning this clone: Other nucleotide sequences in the sample specify the same CDR3. V gene TRBV21-1 combines with J gene TRBJ1-6; the table's D call TRBD1 went unverified against the DNA. TRBV21-1 is recorded as a pseudogene. The CDR3 is 14 residues long. The CDR3, as DNA: TGTGCTAGCCCCAGGTACAGGGGGCGTCCACCCCTCCACTTT. This encodes CASPRYRGRPPLHF.

This chain uses TRBV19 with TRBJ2-1, with D perhaps TRBD1 (5 bases). The CDR3 is made up of 16 amino acids. The V end was cut by 0 bases, the J end by 3 bases, with 12 bases between. Per the germline V gene, CDR1 is LNHDA and CDR2 is SQIVND (reference sequence). The CDR3 reads CASSIDLQGYYNEQFF. CDR3 bases: TGTGCCAGTAGTATAGATCTCCAGGGCTACTACAATGAGCAGTTCTTC.

This clone was detected only once. The chain has TRBV5-6 and TRBJ2-1; TRBD2 matches at 8 bases. Germline-derived CDR1 and CDR2 are SGHDT and YYEEEE. The length of the CDR3 is 16 residues. Trimming took 0 bases from V and 9 from J; bases not matched to a gene: 11. The CDR3 bases are TGTGCCAGCAGCTTGGTTTCTAGCGGGCGGTTGGGTGAGCAGTTCTTC. This gives the protein CASSLVSSGRLGEQFF.

The CDR3 bases are TGTGCCACCAGCAGGACTAGCGGGAGCACAGATACGCAGTATTTT. It specifies CATSRTSGSTDTQYF. V is TRBV15 and J is TRBJ2-3; 10 nucleotides match TRBD2. This CDR3 has 15 amino acids. J lost 0 bases, V lost 3 bases, and 0 bases had no gene match. Germline V gene data show CDR1 as LNHNV and CDR2 as YYDKDF (reference sequence).

The chain carries TRBV28 and TRBJ2-5; D is possibly TRBD2 (5 bases). CDR1 is MDHEN and CDR2 is SYDVKM in the germline V gene. The CDR3 spans 17 residues. V was pared by 6 bases and J by 3 bases, with 23 bases between. The CDR3 here is CASRRINFLADEETQYF. The CDR3 nucleotides read TGTGCCAGCAGACGAATCAACTTTCTAGCTGACGAAGAGACCCAGTACTTC.

The CDR3 region has the DNA TGTGCCAGCTCACCCACAGGGAAAGCGAACACCGGGGAGCTGTTTTTT. It encodes CASSPTGKANTGELFF. The chain uses TRBV18 and TRBJ2-2; weak D call: TRBD1 (6 bases). The CDR3 spans 16 residues. Per germline, CDR1 KGHSH and CDR2 LQKENI. Trimming removed 3 bases from V and 0 bases from J, with 11 bases in between.

This clone was detected only once. The chain couples TRBV6-6 to TRBJ2-5; D unclear. The CDR3 runs to 11 residues. Germline lookup yields CDR1 MNHNY and CDR2 SVGAGI (reference sequence). V gave up 6 bases and J gave up 5 bases, with 7 bases separating them. The CDR3 DNA reads as TGTGCCAGCAGCACATCTGAGACCCAGTACTTC. Protein sequence: CASSTSETQYF.

V and J are TRBV13 and TRBJ2-1; 8 nucleotides agree with TRBD2. Losses at the gene ends were 5 bases for V and 15 bases for J; bases not matched to a gene: 9. The V gene's germline CDR1 is PRHDT and CDR2 FYEKMQ (reference sequence). The CDR3 contains 12 residues. The CDR3 sequence is CASSQAGAAGFF. CDR3 nucleotides: TGTGCCAGCAGCCAAGCGGGGGCCGCGGGGTTCTTC.

CDR3 DNA sequence: TGTGCCAGCAGTCACAAGCGGGAGGGCATAAACGCGAACACCGGGGAGCTGTTTTTT. It is translated as CASSHKREGINANTGELFF. J is TRBJ2-2 and V is TRBV4-2; 10 nucleotides match TRBD2. CDR3 length equals 19 residues. The ends lost 6 bases at V and 0 bases at J; junction bases unmatched: 13. CDR1 is LGHNA and CDR2 is YNFKEQ in the germline V gene.

The chain is built from TRBV15 and TRBJ2-4; D might be TRBD2 (5 bases). The V gene lost 1 base and the J gene lost 0 bases, with 22 bases spanning the gap. Germline-derived CDR1 and CDR2 are LNHNV and YYDKDF (reference sequence). The CDR3 runs 20 residues. CDR3 in DNA: TGTGCCACCAGCAGAGTGCGGGTCGGCAGCGGCGTCCTAGCCAAAAACATTCAGTACTTC. Translation gives CATSRVRVGSGVLAKNIQYF.

This clone was seen only once. The V and J genes are TRBV12-2 and TRBJ1-4. TRBV12-2 is deemed a pseudogene. There are 19 residues in the CDR3. The CDR3 region is CASRFRGRRGDTRNEKLFF. CDR3 DNA sequence: TGTGCAAGTCGCTTTCGGGGTCGTCGGGGAGACACTCGTAATGAAAAACTGTTTTTT.

V usage is TRBV11-3 and J usage is TRBJ2-2, with D perhaps TRBD1 (6 bases). The V end lost 5 bases, the J end lost 6 bases, and 19 bases lay between the germline ends. CDR3 length: 16 amino acids. CDR1 and CDR2 from the germline V gene are SGHNT and YENEEA. The CDR3 region has the DNA TGTGCCAGCAGCCCTCGAGCAGGGGTGTTGGCCGGGGAGCTGTTTTTT. Protein sequence: CASSPRAGVLAGELFF. The complete variable domain, with remaining parts taken from reference TRBV11-3 and TRBJ2-2, reads EAGVVQSPRYKIIEKKQPVAFWCNPISGHNTLYWYLQNLGQGPELLIRYENEEAVDDSQLPKDRFSAERLKGVDSTLKIQPAELGDSAVYLCASSPRAGVLAGELFFGEGSRLTVL.

The chain is built from TRBV20-1 and TRBJ2-7, with TRBD1 matching 11 bases. The V segment lost 6 bases and the J segment 5 bases; nucleotides outside the gene matches: 0. Germline CDR1 and CDR2: DFQATT and SNEGSKA (reference sequence). CDR3 size: 11 residues. The CDR3 sequence: CSAGQGDEQYF. The CDR3 nucleotides are TGCAGTGCGGGACAGGGGGACGAGCAGTACTTC.

The chain combines TRBV7-9 with TRBJ2-7, with D possibly matching TRBD1 (5 bases). V lost 11 bases and J 1 base, leaving 9 bases between the germline ends. The V gene's germline CDR1 is SEHNR and CDR2 FQNEAQ (reference sequence). The CDR3 sequence is 11 residues long. The CDR3 nucleotides are TGTGCCTCAGGGCAGTCCTACGAGCAGTACTTC. Protein product: CASGQSYEQYF.

The V and J genes are TRBV9 and TRBJ2-1; a possible D gene is TRBD2 (6 bases). CDR1 SGDLS and CDR2 YYNGEE come from the germline V gene. The CDR3 has 14 residues. With 0 bases removed from V and 5 bases from J, the gap between germline ends came to 9 bases. In DNA form, the CDR3 reads TGTGCCAGCAGCGTAGTTTGGGGGGACAATGAGCAGTTCTTC. It is translated as CASSVVWGDNEQFF. Full variable domain (remainder filled in from reference TRBV9 and TRBJ2-1): DSGVTQTPKHLITATGQRVTLRCSPRSGDLSVYWYQQSLDQGLQFLIQYYNGEERAKGNILERFSAQQFPDLHSELNLSSLELGDSALYFCASSVVWGDNEQFFGPGTRLTVL.

The chain recombines TRBV27 with TRBJ2-7, with D possibly being TRBD1 (5 bases). Deletions cut 3 bases from V and 4 bases from J, with 10 bases between. The CDR3 is made up of 13 amino acids. Germline values: CDR1 MNHEY, CDR2 SMNVEV (reference sequence). The CDR3 reads CASSFSQGYEQYF. The CDR3 DNA reads as TGTGCCAGCAGTTTTTCTCAGGGATACGAGCAGTACTTC.

The CDR3 is CASSFGQTSTDTQYF. In DNA form, the CDR3 reads TGTGCCAGCAGTTTCGGACAGACTTCCACAGATACGCAGTATTTT. The rearrangement joins TRBV28 to TRBJ2-3, with D possibly TRBD1 on 6 matching bases. This CDR3 has 15 residues. V was trimmed by 3 bases and J by 2 bases, leaving 12 bases between them. Germline V gene data show CDR1 as MDHEN and CDR2 as SYDVKM.

The V and J genes are TRBV6-5 and TRBJ1-4; TRBD1 matches at 7 bases. The germline V gene encodes CDR1 MNHEY and CDR2 SVGAGI. The CDR3 consists of 15 residues. J gave up 7 bases and V 4 bases, and 9 bases lay outside the gene matches. CDR3 DNA: TGTGCCAGCAGTTTGGAGCAACAGGGGTTTGAAAAACTGTTTTTT. Translated: CASSLEQQGFEKLFF.

The V call is TRBV10-2, the J call TRBJ2-7; 7 bases align to TRBD1. The CDR3 has 13 amino acids. The V and J ends lost 11 bases and 2 bases, in that order; junction bases with no gene match: 9. The germline gives CDR1 WSHSY, CDR2 SAAADI. The CDR3 sequence: CALHRGKAYEQYF. The CDR3 region has the DNA TGCGCCCTACACAGGGGAAAAGCCTACGAGCAGTACTTC.

The chain links TRBV28 to TRBJ1-2, with TRBD1 matching 8 bases. This CDR3 is built from 12 residues. CDR1 is MDHEN, CDR2 SYDVKM, per germline. V was clipped by 8 bases and J by 4 bases; unmatched bases: 3. As DNA, the CDR3 is TGTGCCAGCTCAGGGGGCGGCTATGGCTACACCTTC. This sequence encodes CASSGGGYGYTF.

The rearrangement links TRBV4-2 to TRBJ2-7, with 10 bases lining up with TRBD2. After removal of 1 base from V and 6 bases from J, the junction contained 9 bases not matched to a gene. The CDR3 runs to 16 residues. Germline CDR1 LGHNA, CDR2 YNFKEQ. In DNA, the CDR3 is TGTGCCAGCAGCCAAGTCAGCGGGAGGGCCCAAGGCGAGCAGTACTTC. It is translated as CASSQVSGRAQGEQYF.

The CDR3 here is CASPPGTQYF. The CDR3 nucleotides read TGTGCCAGTCCTCCCGGGACCCAGTACTTC. The chain links TRBV19 to TRBJ2-5; D unclear. Trimming pared 8 bases from V and 7 bases from J, leaving 8 bases between. This CDR3 comprises 10 residues. Germline CDR1 reads LNHDA; CDR2 reads SQIVND (reference sequence).

The chain joins TRBV28 to TRBJ1-5, with D unresolved. Trimming pared 5 bases from V and 9 bases from J, leaving 29 bases between. Germline V gene data show CDR1 as MDHEN and CDR2 as SYDVKM. The CDR3 length is 18 residues. CDR3 nucleotides: TGTGCCAGCAGTCCACTTTCGTTTACGAGGGCCCGAAGAGTGCCCCAGCATTTT. Its translation: CASSPLSFTRARRVPQHF.

The rearrangement uses TRBV6-6 and TRBJ2-7; D is unresolved. V dropped 6 bases and J dropped 3 bases, with 6 bases sitting between them. CDR1 is MNHNY and CDR2 is SVGAGI in the germline V gene (reference sequence). The CDR3 has 11 residues. The CDR3 DNA is TGTGCCAGCAGAGCAATCTACGAGCAGTACTTC. Protein sequence: CASRAIYEQYF.

This sequence joins TRBV4-1 and TRBJ1-6; tentative D call: TRBD1 (5 bases). V was cut by 3 bases and J by 9 bases, with 6 bases left in between. Germline CDR1 reads MGHRA; CDR2 reads YSYEKL. The CDR3 is made up of 12 amino acids. CDR3 in DNA: TGCGCCAGCAGCCAGGGGCTTTCACCCCTCCACTTT. It encodes CASSQGLSPLHF.

The chain combines TRBV28 with TRBJ2-5; 8 bases align to TRBD1. Germline V CDR1 and CDR2: MDHEN, SYDVKM. The ends lost 5 bases at V and 4 bases at J; junction bases unmatched: 3. This CDR3 is 13 amino acids long. CDR3 loop: CASSRQGTETQYF. For the CDR3, the DNA is TGTGCCAGCAGTCGACAGGGGACAGAGACCCAGTACTTC.

The chain recombines TRBV7-2 with TRBJ1-1; D gene uncertain. The V end lost 4 bases, the J end lost 8 bases, and 14 bases lay between the germline ends. The CDR3 runs 13 residues. CDR1 and CDR2 (germline): SGHTA, FQGNSA. The CDR3 here is CASSSTPGKEAFF. CDR3 sequence (DNA): TGTGCCAGCAGCTCCACCCCGGGAAAGGAAGCTTTCTTT. Full variable domain (rest looked up from reference TRBV7-2 and TRBJ1-1): GAGVSQSPSNKVTEKGKDVELRCDPISGHTALYWYRQSLGQGLEFLIYFQGNSAPDKSGLPSDRFSAERTGGSVSTLTIQRTQQEDSAVYLCASSSTPGKEAFFGQGTRLTVV.

The chain carries TRBV19 and TRBJ1-2; no definite D call. The germline gives CDR1 LNHDA, CDR2 SQIVND (reference sequence). This CDR3 contains 17 residues. Trimming removed 9 bases from V and 4 bases from J, with 27 bases in between. CDR3 sequence reads: CASYSRAPTTSFYGYTF. The CDR3 DNA follows: TGTGCCAGCTACTCGAGGGCGCCGACGACCTCCTTCTATGGCTACACCTTC. Using reference TRBV19 and TRBJ1-2 for the parts outside the CDR3, the full variable domain is DGGITQSPKYLFRKEGQNVTLSCEQNLNHDAMYWYRQDPGQGLRLIYYSQIVNDFQKGDIAEGYSVSREKKESFPLTVTSAQKNPTAFYLCASYSRAPTTSFYGYTFGSGTRLTVV.